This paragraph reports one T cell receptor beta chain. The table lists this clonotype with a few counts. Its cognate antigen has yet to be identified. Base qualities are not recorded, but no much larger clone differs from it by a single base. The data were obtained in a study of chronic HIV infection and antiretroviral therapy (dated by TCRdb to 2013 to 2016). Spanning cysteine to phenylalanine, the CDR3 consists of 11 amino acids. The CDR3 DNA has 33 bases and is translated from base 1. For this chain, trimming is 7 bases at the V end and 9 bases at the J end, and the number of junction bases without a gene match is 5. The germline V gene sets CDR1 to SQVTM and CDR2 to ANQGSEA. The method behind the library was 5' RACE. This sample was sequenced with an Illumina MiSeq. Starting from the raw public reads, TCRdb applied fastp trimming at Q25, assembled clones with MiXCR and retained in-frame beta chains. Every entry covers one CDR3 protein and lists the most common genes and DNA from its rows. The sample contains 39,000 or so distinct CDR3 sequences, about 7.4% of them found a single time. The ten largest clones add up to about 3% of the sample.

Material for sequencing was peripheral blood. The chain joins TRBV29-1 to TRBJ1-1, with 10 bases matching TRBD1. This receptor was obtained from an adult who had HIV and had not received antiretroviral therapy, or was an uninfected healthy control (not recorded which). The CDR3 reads CSDGQGVQAFF. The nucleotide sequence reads TGCAGCGACGGACAGGGGGTTCAAGCTTTCTTT.